These 27 T cell receptor beta chains were all obtained from the same sample, sequenced in a study of cytomegalovirus exposure and HLA in healthy donors. It was with 60 Vbeta and 13 Jbeta primers that the PCR ran. Sequenced by immunoSEQ multiplex PCR; TCRdb stores in-frame clones only, minus some. Of 210,000 or so clones listed, about 87% are singletons. The specimen sequenced was PBMCs. These receptors were taken from a man aged 25-45 years in good health and CMV-seronegative.

The chain has TRBV29-1 and TRBJ2-5, with D perhaps TRBD1 (5 bases). Trimming removed 3 bases at V and 1 base at J, with 6 bases between. The germline V gene has CDR1 SQVTM and CDR2 ANQGSEA. This CDR3 spans 12 amino acids. The CDR3: CSVDQGQETQYF. The DNA for the CDR3 is TGCAGCGTTGATCAGGGCCAAGAGACCCAGTACTTC.

V usage is TRBV2 and J usage is TRBJ1-1, with D uncertain. Germline-derived CDR1 and CDR2 are SNHLY and FYNNEI. V lost 8 bases to trimming and J lost 4 bases, with 11 bases between them. The CDR3 consists of 12 residues. CDR3 amino acids: CASSREGTEAFF. The CDR3 DNA reads TGTGCCAGCTCCAGAGAGGGCACTGAAGCTTTCTTT.

This clone was recorded once. This chain joins TRBV5-1 and TRBJ2-3, with 11 bases aligning to TRBD2. Trimming removed 0 bases from V and 2 bases from J; junction bases left unmatched: 2. Germline loops: CDR1 SGHRS, CDR2 YFSETQ. The CDR3 spans 16 residues. CDR3 sequence reads: CASSLELAGVTDTQYF. The CDR3 DNA follows: TGCGCCAGCAGCTTGGAACTAGCGGGGGTCACAGATACGCAGTATTTT. The full variable domain, rest sourced from reference TRBV5-1 and TRBJ2-3, is KAGVTQTPRYLIKTRGQQVTLSCSPISGHRSVSWYQQTPGQGLQFLFEYFSETQRNKGNFPGRFSGRQFSNSRSEMNVSTLELGDSALYLCASSLELAGVTDTQYFGPGTRLTVL.

The rearrangement joins TRBV27 to TRBJ2-7; TRBD2 agrees at 9 bases. This CDR3 is built from 15 residues. Germline CDR1 is MNHEY and CDR2 is SMNVEV (reference sequence). Germline trimming cut 3 bases from V and 3 bases from J; bases unmatched to any gene: 6. The CDR3 coding sequence is TGTGCCAGCAGTTTTAGTAGCGGGGGACACTACGAGCAGTACTTC. This encodes CASSFSSGGHYEQYF.

The CDR3 DNA reads TGTGCCAGCAGTTACCGGGACAGAAACTATGGCTACACCTTC. It encodes CASSYRDRNYGYTF. This chain joins TRBV6-5 and TRBJ1-2; 7 positions match TRBD1. After removal of 2 bases from V and 2 bases from J, the junction contained 2 bases not matched to a gene. Looked up from germline, CDR1 is MNHEY and CDR2 is SVGAGI. The CDR3 is 14 amino acids.

This chain uses TRBV28 with TRBJ1-1; 9 bases line up with TRBD1. The V and J ends lost 5 bases and 0 bases, in that order; junction bases with no gene match: 10. The CDR3 is made up of 17 amino acids. Germline V gives CDR1 MDHEN, CDR2 SYDVKM. CDR3 loop: CASSPGQGFIMNTEAFF. The DNA for the CDR3 is TGTGCCAGCAGTCCCGGACAGGGGTTTATTATGAACACTGAAGCTTTCTTT.

This clone is a singleton in its sample. The identical CDR3 is also encoded by other nucleotide sequences in the sample. The V call is TRBV5-1, the J call TRBJ2-7, with TRBD1 matching 9 bases. Germline CDR1 SGHRS, CDR2 YFSETQ. The V segment lost 0 bases and the J segment 6 bases; nucleotides outside the gene matches: 4. The CDR3 sequence is 14 residues long. The CDR3 here is CASSLGGQGGEQYF. The CDR3 DNA is TGCGCCAGCAGCTTGGGGGGACAGGGCGGCGAGCAGTACTTC.

The chain couples TRBV28 to TRBJ2-7; TRBD1 agrees at 9 bases. Germline V gene lookup returns CDR1 MDHEN and CDR2 SYDVKM. The CDR3 runs 14 residues. V was clipped by 8 bases and J by 5 bases; unmatched bases: 10. Written as DNA, the CDR3 is TGTGCCAGCGGCGGGACAGGGTCGGTTCACGAGCAGTACTTC. Its translation is CASGGTGSVHEQYF. Looking up the rest from reference TRBV28 and TRBJ2-7 gives the full variable domain: DVKVTQSSRYLVKRTGEKVFLECVQDMDHENMFWYRQDPGLGLRLIYFSYDVKMKEKGDIPEGYSVSREKKERFSLILESASTNQTSMYLCASGGTGSVHEQYFGPGTRLTVT.

DNA of the CDR3: TGTGCCAGCAGCTTAGGCACAGGGGGCCTGGGCGAGCAGTACTTC. Protein product: CASSLGTGGLGEQYF. This rearrangement joins TRBV7-9 to TRBJ2-7, with 9 bases lining up with TRBD1. This CDR3 contains 15 residues. J gave up 6 bases and V 1 base, and 7 bases lay outside the gene matches. Germline assignment: CDR1 SEHNR and CDR2 FQNEAQ (reference sequence).

The chain is built from TRBV28 and TRBJ2-3, with no clear D. CDR1 MDHEN and CDR2 SYDVKM come from the germline V gene. This CDR3 contains 13 residues. V lost 8 bases and J 1 base, leaving 10 bases between the germline ends. The CDR3 DNA reads TGTGCCAGCGTCCCATCGGGCACAGATACGCAGTATTTT. Protein: CASVPSGTDTQYF.

This clone was observed a few times. The chain has TRBV4-1 and TRBJ2-7; TRBD1 matches 7 bases. Looked up from germline, CDR1 is MGHRA and CDR2 is YSYEKL. The CDR3 has 15 amino acids. Unmatched junction bases numbered 6, after V lost 0 bases and J lost 4 bases. This chain's CDR3 is CASSQEGTDPYEQYF. The CDR3, as DNA: TGCGCCAGCAGCCAAGAGGGGACAGATCCTTACGAGCAGTACTTC.

There are a few counts of this clone. The chain recombines TRBV2 with TRBJ2-1; 10 nucleotides align to TRBD1. J lost 4 bases, V lost 8 bases, and 2 bases had no gene match. The CDR3 spans 13 residues. Germline V gives CDR1 SNHLY, CDR2 FYNNEI. The CDR3 DNA reads as TGTGCCAGCCGGGACAGGGGATACAATGAGCAGTTCTTC. This gives the protein CASRDRGYNEQFF.

The V call is TRBV7-9, the J call TRBJ2-7; TRBD1 matches 9 bases. The junction had 5 bases not matched to a gene; V was cut back by 0 bases and J by 2 bases. This CDR3 has 16 residues. Per germline, CDR1 SEHNR and CDR2 FQNEAQ (reference sequence). CDR3 sequence reads: CASSLARGTGTYEQYF. The CDR3, as DNA: TGTGCCAGCAGCTTAGCGCGGGGGACAGGGACCTACGAGCAGTACTTC.

This clone came up once. The chain uses TRBV2 and TRBJ2-1; no definite D call. Germline V gives CDR1 SNHLY, CDR2 FYNNEI. The CDR3 has 13 residues. V was shortened by 4 bases and J by 5 bases, with 9 bases between the two germline ends. CDR3 amino acids: CASSAERHNEQFF. CDR3 sequence (DNA): TGTGCCAGCAGTGCCGAGAGGCACAATGAGCAGTTCTTC.

This sequence joins TRBV5-4 and TRBJ1-2, with 11 bases fitting TRBD1. The CDR3 runs to 14 residues. V lost 6 bases to trimming and J lost 6 bases; unmatched junction nucleotides: 7. Germline CDR1 is SGHNT and CDR2 is YYREEE (reference sequence). CDR3 coding DNA: TGTGCCAGCACCCAGGACAGGGGGCTGGATGGCTACACCTTC. Translation: CASTQDRGLDGYTF.

The gene calls are TRBV6-4 and TRBJ2-5, with D tentatively TRBD2 (7 bases). CDR1 and CDR2 (germline): MRHNA, SNTAGT. The V gene lost 4 bases and the J gene lost 6 bases, with 15 bases spanning the gap. This CDR3 is 14 amino acids long. The CDR3, as DNA: TGTGCCAGCAGTGTAGAGGCGGGGGCTAAGACCCAGTACTTC. Translating gives CASSVEAGAKTQYF.

The chain employs TRBV7-9 and TRBJ1-6; 10 bases fit TRBD1. This CDR3 contains 16 residues. Germline CDR1 SEHNR, CDR2 FQNEAQ (reference sequence). With V trimmed by 4 bases and J by 7 bases, 7 bases remained unmatched. As DNA, the CDR3 is TGTGCCAGCAGCTCGTGGGGGACAGGGGAGAATTCACCCCTCCACTTT. It is translated as CASSSWGTGENSPLHF.

The rearrangement uses TRBV5-4 and TRBJ2-5; 8 nucleotides agree with TRBD1. Judging by the DNA end, TRBJ2-7 fits better; the J call may be wrong. Germline lookup yields CDR1 SGHNT and CDR2 YYREEE (reference sequence). The CDR3 loop spans 15 amino acids. For the CDR3, the DNA is TGTGCCAGCAGCGCCGGACAGGGACCCTACCACGAGCAGTACTTC. Protein sequence: CASSAGQGPYHEQYF.

CDR3 residues: CASSRTGPGDQPQHF. Here the CDR3 DNA reads TGTGCCAGCAGCCGGACAGGGCCGGGGGATCAGCCCCAGCATTTT. The chain recombines TRBV5-4 with TRBJ1-5, with 8 bases that match TRBD1. The junction had 8 bases not matched to a gene; V was cut back by 4 bases and J by 5 bases. This CDR3 spans 15 amino acids. Germline CDR1 reads SGHNT; CDR2 reads YYREEE (reference sequence).

With respect to this clone: A read error may produce the germline difference seen at one junction end. The chain links TRBV7-9 to TRBJ2-7, with 9 nucleotides matching TRBD1. Germline CDR1 and CDR2: SEHNR and FQNEAQ (reference sequence). This CDR3 has 15 amino acids. CDR3 amino acids: CAISVWGQGVYEQYF. In DNA form, the CDR3 reads TGTGCCATCAGCGTGTGGGGACAGGGCGTCTACGAGCAGTACTTC.

This clone is a singleton in its sample. The chain links TRBV4-1 to TRBJ2-3, with 9 nucleotides matching TRBD2. In germline, CDR1 is MGHRA, CDR2 YSYEKL. V shed 3 bases, J shed 2 bases, and the junction held 6 bases outside the gene matches. The CDR3 totals 16 residues. The CDR3 is CASSHPSGIFTDTQYF. The CDR3 bases are TGCGCCAGCAGCCACCCTAGCGGGATATTCACAGATACGCAGTATTTT.

The V and J genes are TRBV30 and TRBJ2-4; the match to TRBD1 covers 10 bases. The CDR3 is 17 residues long. The ends lost 0 bases at V and 0 bases at J; junction bases unmatched: 5. Per germline, CDR1 GTSNPN and CDR2 SVGIG (reference sequence). The CDR3 nucleotides are TGTGCCTGGAGTGTACGTGGACAGGGGGTAGCCAAAAACATTCAGTACTTC. Amino acid sequence: CAWSVRGQGVAKNIQYF.

V is TRBV6-5 and J is TRBJ1-1; a possible D gene is TRBD1 (5 bases). Germline V CDR1 and CDR2: MNHEY, SVGAGI. This CDR3 contains 10 residues. The CDR3 region is CAAGGTEAFF. Written as DNA, the CDR3 is TGTGCGGCCGGGGGCACTGAAGCTTTCTTT.

The chain combines TRBV6-6 with TRBJ2-3; D possibly corresponds to TRBD2 (6 bases). Germline loops: CDR1 MNHNY, CDR2 SVGAGI (reference sequence). The V gene lost 3 bases and the J gene lost 0 bases, with 10 bases spanning the gap. The CDR3 contains 15 residues. The CDR3 loop reads CASSYLRGSTDTQYF. For the CDR3, the DNA is TGTGCCAGCAGTTATTTGCGGGGCAGCACAGATACGCAGTATTTT.

The J gene is TRBJ2-3, the V gene TRBV30; the D gene is possibly TRBD1 (5 bases). The CDR3 extends over 17 amino acids. CDR1 and CDR2 from the germline V gene are GTSNPN and SVGIG (reference sequence). V was trimmed by 0 bases and J by 0 bases, leaving 16 bases between them. CDR3 protein: CAWSVQKGYPSTDTQYF. DNA for the CDR3: TGTGCCTGGAGTGTACAAAAGGGGTACCCTAGCACAGATACGCAGTATTTT. Drawing the rest from reference TRBV30 and TRBJ2-3, the complete variable domain is SQTIHQWPATLVQPVGSPLSLECTVEGTSNPNLYWYRQAAGRGLQLLFYSVGIGQISSEVPQNLSASRPQDRQFILSSKKLLLSDSGFYLCAWSVQKGYPSTDTQYFGPGTRLTVL.

The J gene is TRBJ1-3, the V gene TRBV27; D is undetermined. V was shortened by 5 bases and J by 4 bases, with 9 bases between the two germline ends. The CDR3 covers 13 residues. Germline V gene sequence: CDR1 MNHEY, CDR2 SMNVEV (reference sequence). CDR3 sequence reads: CASSPTLGNTIYF. As DNA, the CDR3 is TGTGCCAGCAGTCCGACACTGGGAAACACCATATATTTT.

The V and J genes are TRBV6-5 and TRBJ1-2; possible D gene TRBD1, 6 bases. The V end lost 2 bases, the J end lost 4 bases, and 8 bases lay between the germline ends. Germline V gene data show CDR1 as MNHEY and CDR2 as SVGAGI. The CDR3 runs 13 residues. The CDR3 is CASSYQGTYGYTF. The CDR3 region has the DNA TGTGCCAGCAGTTACCAGGGGACCTATGGCTACACCTTC.